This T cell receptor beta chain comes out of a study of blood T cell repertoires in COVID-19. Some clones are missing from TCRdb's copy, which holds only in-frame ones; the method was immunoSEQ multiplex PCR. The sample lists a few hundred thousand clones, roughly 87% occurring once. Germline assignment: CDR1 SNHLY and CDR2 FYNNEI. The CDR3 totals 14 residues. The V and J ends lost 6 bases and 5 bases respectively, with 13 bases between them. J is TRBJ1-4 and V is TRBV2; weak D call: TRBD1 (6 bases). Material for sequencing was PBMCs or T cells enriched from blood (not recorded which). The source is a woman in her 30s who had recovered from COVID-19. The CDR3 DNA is TGTGCCAGCAGGTGGGGCAGGGGCAATGAAAAACTGTTTTTT. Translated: CASRWGRGNEKLFF. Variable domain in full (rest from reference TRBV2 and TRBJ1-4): EPEVTQTPSHQVTQMGQEVILRCVPISNHLYFYWYRQILGQKVEFLVSFYNNEISEKSEIFDDQFSVERPDGSNFTLKIRSTKLEDSAMYFCASRWGRGNEKLFFGSGTQLSVL.